One and the same sample provided the 16 T cell receptor beta chains below, sequenced in a study of shared clonotypes between healthy human individuals. Sequencing used immunoSEQ multiplex PCR; TCRdb keeps in-frame clones, though not all of them. The sample comprises 950,000 to 1,200,000 clones, approximately 75% of which are singletons, and roughly 0.83% rests with the top ten. Sequencing was carried out using memory CD4+ T cells from PBMCs. Noted subset: CD45RA-negative fraction. The receptors shown here come from a man between 18 and 29 years old in good health. Some clones in this sample may be carry-over from other donors' samples.

A few counts support this clone. This rearrangement joins TRBV18 to TRBJ2-2; D is ambiguous. Germline V gene data show CDR1 as KGHSH and CDR2 as LQKENI. There are 12 residues in the CDR3. V was shortened by 3 bases and J by 7 bases, with 6 bases between the two germline ends. Written as DNA, the CDR3 is TGTGCCAGCTCACCCCTCGGCGGGGAGCTGTTTTTT. Translated, it gives CASSPLGGELFF.

The V call is TRBV7-2, the J call TRBJ2-1, with D tentatively TRBD2 (5 bases). The ends were cut back, 4 bases at V and 8 bases at J, with 12 bases in the middle. Germline loops: CDR1 SGHTA, CDR2 FQGNSA. This CDR3 contains 13 residues. The CDR3 DNA follows: TGTGCCAGCAGCTGGACGGCCGGGGATGAGCAGTTCTTC. Translating it yields CASSWTAGDEQFF.

The rearrangement uses TRBV6-6 and TRBJ1-2; D is possibly TRBD1 (6 bases). Trimming pared 5 bases from V and 1 base from J, leaving 14 bases between. This CDR3 comprises 15 residues. CDR1 is MNHNY, CDR2 SVGAGI, per germline (reference sequence). The CDR3 here is CASSPGQIINYGYTF. CDR3 DNA: TGTGCCAGCAGTCCAGGACAGATAATTAACTATGGCTACACCTTC.

The chain employs TRBV28 and TRBJ1-4; TRBD1 matches 7 bases. CDR3 size: 14 residues. CDR1 is MDHEN, CDR2 SYDVKM, per germline. V dropped 4 bases and J dropped 9; count of bases not matched to a gene: 8. CDR3 amino acids: CASSSTGTDKKLFF. The DNA of the CDR3 is TGTGCCAGCAGTTCAACCGGGACAGACAAAAAACTGTTTTTT.

About this clone itself: Other DNA sequences in this sample translate to the same CDR3. This chain connects TRBV6-6 to TRBJ1-1; D is possibly TRBD1 (5 bases). The V and J ends lost 5 bases and 4 bases respectively, with 8 bases between them. The germline V gene has CDR1 MNHNY and CDR2 SVGAGI (reference sequence). CDR3 size: 12 residues. In nucleotides, the CDR3 is TGTGCCAGCAGTCCCGGGGGCACTGAAGCTTTCTTT. Its translation: CASSPGGTEAFF.

This clone has just a few counts. The rearrangement joins TRBV7-9 to TRBJ2-2; TRBD2 matches 8 bases. The CDR3 totals 16 residues. Trimming removed 4 bases from V and 0 bases from J; junction bases left unmatched: 4. From germline, CDR1 is SEHNR and CDR2 FQNEAQ (reference sequence). The CDR3, as DNA: TGTGCCAGCAGCTCAGATAGCGGGACGAACACCGGGGAGCTGTTTTTT. This codes for CASSSDSGTNTGELFF. Drawing the rest from reference TRBV7-9 and TRBJ2-2, the complete variable domain is DTGVSQNPRHKITKRGQNVTFRCDPISEHNRLYWYRQTLGQGPEFLTYFQNEAQLEKSRLLSDRFSAERPKGSFSTLEIQRTEQGDSAMYLCASSSDSGTNTGELFFGEGSRLTVL.

The J gene is TRBJ2-6, the V gene TRBV19; 8 bases are a match to TRBD1. CDR1 is LNHDA, CDR2 SQIVND, per germline (reference sequence). This CDR3 region has 17 residues. With 2 bases clipped from V and 0 bases from J, the junction kept 3 bases outside the gene matches. The CDR3 region is CASSIRQGYSGANVLTF. Written as DNA, the CDR3 is TGTGCCAGTAGTATAAGACAGGGGTACTCTGGGGCCAACGTCCTGACTTTC.

As DNA, the CDR3 is TGTGCCAGCAGCTTGCGTACTAGCGGGGAAGGGGAGCAGTACTTC. It is translated as CASSLRTSGEGEQYF. The V call is TRBV11-3, the J call TRBJ2-7, with TRBD2 matching 10 bases. Germline assignment: CDR1 SGHNT and CDR2 YENEEA. The V gene end was trimmed by 3 bases and the J gene end by 7 bases; junction bases not matched to a gene: 9. This CDR3 spans 15 amino acids. Variable domain in full (rest from reference TRBV11-3 and TRBJ2-7): EAGVVQSPRYKIIEKKQPVAFWCNPISGHNTLYWYLQNLGQGPELLIRYENEEAVDDSQLPKDRFSAERLKGVDSTLKIQPAELGDSAVYLCASSLRTSGEGEQYFGPGTRLTVT.

About this clone: This same CDR3 is encoded by further DNA sequences in the sample. The chain combines TRBV19 with TRBJ1-1; the D is unclear. Germline CDR1 reads LNHDA; CDR2 reads SQIVND (reference sequence). Between the trimmed V and J ends, which lost 0 bases and 0 bases, there was a span of 5 bases. There are 14 residues in the CDR3. The DNA of the CDR3 is TGTGCCAGTAGTATAGATTTGATGAACACTGAAGCTTTCTTT. Translating it yields CASSIDLMNTEAFF. The complete variable domain, with remaining parts taken from reference TRBV19 and TRBJ1-1, reads DGGITQSPKYLFRKEGQNVTLSCEQNLNHDAMYWYRQDPGQGLRLIYYSQIVNDFQKGDIAEGYSVSREKKESFPLTVTSAQKNPTAFYLCASSIDLMNTEAFFGQGTRLTVV.

This clone was counted between two and nine times. The gene calls are TRBV7-2 and TRBJ2-7; 9 positions match TRBD2. With V trimmed by 5 bases and J by 2 bases, 10 bases remained unmatched. This CDR3 has 16 residues. CDR1 SGHTA and CDR2 FQGNSA come from the germline V gene. The CDR3 sequence is CASSPYSAGGTYEQYF. The CDR3 DNA reads as TGTGCCAGCAGCCCATATTCAGCGGGAGGTACCTACGAGCAGTACTTC.

The chain is built from TRBV16 and TRBJ2-5, with D uncertain. The CDR3 loop spans 13 amino acids. Germline CDR1 and CDR2: KGHSY and FQNENV. V lost 1 base, J lost 1 base, and 4 bases lay in between. The CDR3, as DNA: TGTGCCAGCAGCCAATATATCCAAGAGACCCAGTACTTC. Its translation is CASSQYIQETQYF.

The V call is TRBV28, the J call TRBJ2-1, with D possibly being TRBD2 (6 bases). Germline CDR1 MDHEN, CDR2 SYDVKM. Trimming pared 2 bases from V and 10 bases from J, leaving 15 bases between. The CDR3 covers 14 residues. This chain's CDR3 is CASSLTRERVEQFF. As DNA, the CDR3 is TGTGCCAGCAGTTTAACTCGGGAGAGGGTGGAGCAGTTCTTC.

The chain joins TRBV6-5 to TRBJ1-1; D remains unclear. This CDR3 has 13 residues. The V gene lost 4 bases and the J gene lost 0 bases, with 6 bases spanning the gap. Looked up from germline, CDR1 is MNHEY and CDR2 is SVGAGI. CDR3 protein: CASSSAMNTEAFF. Written as DNA, the CDR3 is TGTGCCAGCAGTTCAGCTATGAACACTGAAGCTTTCTTT.

This rearrangement joins TRBV5-4 to TRBJ1-2, with D possibly being TRBD1 (5 bases). Germline V gives CDR1 SGHNT, CDR2 YYREEE (reference sequence). The CDR3 sequence is 15 residues long. V dropped 4 bases and J dropped 4 bases, with 17 bases sitting between them. The CDR3 spells CASSPGGYLPYGYTF. Here the CDR3 DNA reads TGTGCCAGCAGCCCGGGGGGTTACCTTCCCTATGGCTACACCTTC. Looking up the rest from reference TRBV5-4 and TRBJ1-2 gives the full variable domain: ETGVTQSPTHLIKTRGQQVTLRCSSQSGHNTVSWYQQALGQGPQFIFQYYREEENGRGNFPPRFSGLQFPNYSSELNVNALELDDSALYLCASSPGGYLPYGYTFGSGTRLTVV.

On this clone: Different DNA sequences within this sample yield the same CDR3. The chain links TRBV28 to TRBJ2-5; perhaps TRBD2 as D (6 bases). Trimming removed 2 bases at V and 4 bases at J, with 8 bases between. The germline gives CDR1 MDHEN, CDR2 SYDVKM. CDR3 length equals 13 residues. The CDR3 nucleotides are TGTGCCAGCAGTTTAGCGGGGCGAGAGACCCAGTACTTC. It codes for CASSLAGRETQYF.

The rearrangement links TRBV11-2 to TRBJ2-5; 9 bases match TRBD1. The J call may be in error: the DNA end matches TRBJ2-7 better. Germline CDR1 SGHAT, CDR2 FQNNGV. The CDR3 extends over 17 amino acids. The CDR3 loop is CASTPLFRDRVPYEQYF. In DNA form, the CDR3 reads TGTGCCAGCACCCCCCTCTTCAGGGACAGGGTCCCCTACGAGCAGTACTTC.